Listed here are 10 T cell receptor beta chains from one sample, sequenced in a study of regulatory T cells in long-lasting Graves disease. Time point reported: newly diagnosed GD, antithyroid drugs for less than 3 months. After RNA was extracted from PBMCs, the TCR library was made from it. iRepertoire HTBI primers and Arm-PCR of CDR3 regions built TCR beta libraries. TCRdb independently ran MiXCR on the multiplex PCR reads; one entry per CDR3 protein. The data hold about 530,000 distinct CDR3 sequences, with about 16% observed a single time. The same data also contributed to another study, on T cells in Graves' hyperthyroidism and ophthalmopathy.

The sequencing here drew on peripheral blood mononuclear cells (PBMCs), taken at new diagnosis, from a patient treated with antithyroid drugs. These receptors all stem from a woman aged 35-60 years with Graves disease.

At least ten counts were recorded for this clonotype. One end of the junction is discordant with germline, which a read error may explain. V gene TRBV5-1 combines with J gene TRBJ1-6, with D possibly matching TRBD1 (6 bases). Germline V gene data show CDR1 as SGHRS and CDR2 as YFSETQ. CDR3 size: 14 residues. In nucleotides, the CDR3 is TGTGCCAGCAGCCTACAGGGTGGGAATTCACCCCTCCACTTT. Encoded protein: CASSLQGGNSPLHF.

This clonotype occurred many times. This sequence joins TRBV30 and TRBJ2-5, with TRBD1 as a possible D gene (6 bases). V lost 0 bases and J 5 bases, leaving 13 bases between the germline ends. Per the germline V gene, CDR1 is GTSNPN and CDR2 is SVGIG (reference sequence). CDR3 length: 14 residues. The CDR3 protein is CAWSVAGVGETQYF. The DNA for the CDR3 is TGTGCCTGGAGTGTAGCAGGGGTCGGCGAGACCCAGTACTTC. The variable domain in full, with the rest retrieved from reference TRBV30 and TRBJ2-5, is SQTIHQWPATLVQPVGSPLSLECTVEGTSNPNLYWYRQAAGRGLQLLFYSVGIGQISSEVPQNLSASRPQDRQFILSSKKLLLSDSGFYLCAWSVAGVGETQYFGPGTRLLVL.

The V gene is TRBV6-2 or TRBV6-3, the J gene TRBJ1-5; 8 nucleotides align to TRBD1. The length of the CDR3 is 13 residues. V gave up 8 bases and J gave up 3 bases; unmatched junction bases: 3. Germline-derived CDR1 and CDR2 are MNHEY and SVGEGT. The CDR3 region is CASETGVNQPQHF. CDR3 nucleotide sequence: TGTGCCAGCGAGACAGGGGTCAATCAGCCCCAGCATTTT.

The rearrangement uses TRBV20-1 and TRBJ2-1, with 12 nucleotides matching TRBD2. Trimming removed 6 bases from V and 9 bases from J; junction bases left unmatched: 12. From germline, CDR1 is DFQATT and CDR2 SNEGSKA (reference sequence). The CDR3 has 15 amino acids. The CDR3 DNA is TGCAGTGCCCCCGCTGAGGCTAGCGGGGGGGCTGAGCAGTTCTTC. It specifies CSAPAEASGGAEQFF.

In its sample, this clonotype was seen many times. The V gene is TRBV2, the J gene TRBJ2-3; 7 nucleotides agree with TRBD2. V gave up 10 bases and J gave up 4 bases; unmatched junction bases: 14. CDR3 length: 15 amino acids. Germline V CDR1 and CDR2: SNHLY, FYNNEI. CDR3 nucleotides: TGTGCCATCTTCCCGGGACTACCCGGAGCAGATACGCAGTATTTT. Its protein product is CAIFPGLPGADTQYF. Full variable domain (outside the CDR3, taken from reference TRBV2 and TRBJ2-3): EPEVTQTPSHQVTQMGQEVILRCVPISNHLYFYWYRQILGQKVEFLVSFYNNEISEKSEIFDDQFSVERPDGSNFTLKIRSTKLEDSAMYFCAIFPGLPGADTQYFGPGTRLTVL.

On this clonotype: This may be a read error: a much more frequent sequence differs by one nucleotide. The chain carries TRBV6-2 or TRBV6-3 and TRBJ1-5, with D possibly matching TRBD1 (5 bases). Germline V gene lookup returns CDR1 MNHEY and CDR2 SVGEGT. This CDR3 comprises 13 residues. Trimming pared 2 bases from V and 9 bases from J, leaving 11 bases between. CDR3 residues: CASSYERGRPQHF. In DNA, the CDR3 is TGTGCCAGCAGTTACGAGAGGGGCCGGCCCCAGCATTTT.

In nucleotides, the CDR3 is TGTGCCAGTAGTCCCCCTGTGGCAGTGGCAGATACGCAGTATTTT. Its translation is CASSPPVAVADTQYF. The chain has TRBV19 and TRBJ2-3; D unclear. The germline V and J ends were trimmed by 5 bases and 4 bases, with 16 bases remaining between them. CDR1 and CDR2 (germline): LNHDA, SQIVND (reference sequence). This CDR3 region has 15 residues.

This clonotype came up many times. The V gene is TRBV2, the J gene TRBJ2-1; 12 bases are shared with TRBD2. The J call is in doubt because the DNA end fits TRBJ2-5 better. The CDR3 loop spans 15 amino acids. Germline CDR1 SNHLY, CDR2 FYNNEI. CDR3 loop: CASSEWTSGVETQYF. DNA of the CDR3: TGTGCCAGCAGTGAATGGACTAGCGGGGTCGAGACCCAGTACTTC.

This clonotype has at least ten counts. The V gene is TRBV27, the J gene TRBJ1-2, with TRBD1 matching 7 bases. CDR1 is MNHEY, CDR2 SMNVEV, per germline (reference sequence). Trimming cost V 3 bases and J 6 bases; bases outside gene matches: 10. This CDR3 is built from 15 residues. The CDR3 here is CASSFKRQGSNGYTF. The CDR3, as DNA: TGTGCCAGCAGTTTTAAGAGACAGGGCTCGAATGGCTACACCTTC.

The genes are TRBV6-1 and TRBJ1-1, with no clear D. The CDR3 loop spans 14 amino acids. The germline gives CDR1 MNHNS, CDR2 SASEGT. V lost 5 bases to trimming and J lost 6 bases, with 16 bases between them. CDR3 DNA sequence: TGTGCCAGCAGTAGAAACAGAGATAGCGCTGAAGCTTTCTTT. It yields the protein CASSRNRDSAEAFF.